A single sample is the source of the 9 T cell receptor beta chains below, sequenced in a study of control samples from healthy donors and cancer patients. TCRdb's table, derived via immunoSEQ multiplex PCR, lists solely in-frame clones and lacks some. The table has about 12,000 clones, 88% seen once; the top ten hold around 3%. Sequencing used formalin-fixed, paraffin-embedded tissue. These receptors were collected from a male donor with melanoma.

In its sample, this clone was seen a few times. The rearrangement links TRBV29-1 to TRBJ2-7; D is possibly TRBD1 (5 bases). There are 13 residues in the CDR3. Germline V gene sequence: CDR1 SQVTM, CDR2 ANQGSEA. V dropped 7 bases and J dropped 0 bases, with 13 bases sitting between them. The CDR3 sequence: CSALRGNSYEQYF. CDR3 DNA sequence: TGCAGCGCCTTAAGGGGCAACTCCTACGAGCAGTACTTC.

The chain carries TRBV18 and TRBJ1-3; a weak D match, TRBD1 (5 bases). CDR1 is KGHSH, CDR2 LQKENI, per germline. The V end lost 4 bases, the J end lost 0 bases, and 10 bases lay between the germline ends. The length of the CDR3 is 15 residues. In DNA form, the CDR3 reads TGTGCCAGCTCACTGGGGGTTTCCTCTGGAAACACCATATATTTT. Translation: CASSLGVSSGNTIYF. Full variable domain (outside the CDR3, taken from reference TRBV18 and TRBJ1-3): NAGVMQNPRHLVRRRGQEARLRCSPMKGHSHVYWYRQLPEEGLKFMVYLQKENIIDESGMPKERFSAEFPKEGPSILRIQQVVRGDSAAYFCASSLGVSSGNTIYFGEGSWLTVV.

The chain is built from TRBV7-2 and TRBJ1-3, with D maybe TRBD1 (6 bases). The CDR3 extends over 17 amino acids. The germline V gene encodes CDR1 SGHTA and CDR2 FQGNSA. V was clipped by 5 bases and J by 4 bases, with 21 bases between them. This chain's CDR3 is CASSQTGNTPSGNTIYF. The CDR3 nucleotides read TGTGCCAGCAGCCAAACAGGGAACACGCCGTCGGGAAACACCATATATTTT.

This clone was seen just once. The CDR3 spells CASSLVPSGTGTVRRSYNEQFF. CDR3 coding DNA: TGTGCCAGCAGCTTAGTGCCCTCCGGGACAGGGACTGTTCGACGCTCCTACAATGAGCAGTTCTTC. The rearrangement joins TRBV7-8 to TRBJ2-1, with 9 bases that match TRBD1. This CDR3 region has 22 residues. Germline CDR1 reads SGHVS; CDR2 reads FQNEAQ. The junction had 19 bases not matched to a gene; V was cut back by 1 base and J by 0 bases.

The rearrangement joins TRBV18 to TRBJ2-3; 12 bases are shared with TRBD2. The CDR3 extends over 17 amino acids. Looked up from germline, CDR1 is KGHSH and CDR2 is LQKENI. With 2 bases clipped from V and 5 bases from J, the junction kept 8 bases outside the gene matches. CDR3 region: CASSPVASGRARDTQYF. DNA of the CDR3: TGTGCCAGCTCACCAGTGGCTAGCGGGAGGGCGAGAGATACGCAGTATTTT.

The gene calls are TRBV6-2 or TRBV6-3 and TRBJ1-2; D may be TRBD1 (6 bases). Germline lookup yields CDR1 MNHEY and CDR2 SVGEGT. The CDR3 is made up of 16 amino acids. V shed 6 bases and J shed 0 bases, with 17 bases lying between them. CDR3 sequence: CASSKDSLTSNYGYTF. Written as DNA, the CDR3 is TGTGCCAGCAGCAAGGACAGTCTGACGTCTAACTATGGCTACACCTTC.

This chain uses TRBV5-1 with TRBJ2-1, with no clear D. This CDR3 is built from 12 residues. The germline gives CDR1 SGHRS, CDR2 YFSETQ. Trimming cost V 1 base and J 7 bases, with 6 bases left between them. The CDR3 DNA sequence: TGCGCCAGCAGCTTGAGGCGGAATGAGCAGTTCTTC. This sequence encodes CASSLRRNEQFF.

The chain uses TRBV2 and TRBJ1-1; 8 nucleotides match TRBD1. The CDR3 is 14 amino acids. V lost 7 bases, J lost 3 bases, and 7 bases stayed unmatched. The germline CDR1 and CDR2 sequences are SNHLY and FYNNEI. This CDR3 reads CASTLRDRHTEAFF. In DNA, the CDR3 is TGTGCCAGCACCCTAAGGGACAGGCACACTGAAGCTTTCTTT.

This chain uses TRBV24-1 with TRBJ1-2, with 10 bases matching TRBD1. The CDR3 is 16 amino acids. V lost 2 bases, J lost 6 bases, and 8 bases stayed unmatched. Germline-derived CDR1 and CDR2 are KGHDR and SFDVKD. The CDR3 coding sequence is TGTGCCACCAGTGATTCGACAGGGGGCTCCTATAATGGCTACACCTTC. Translating gives CATSDSTGGSYNGYTF.